The entry that follows covers one T cell receptor beta chain sequence. Its antigen specificity is not known. There are no base qualities to consult, and no much larger clone falls within one base. Other DNA sequences in this specimen translate into the identical CDR3. This sample is part of a study of shared clonotypes between healthy human individuals (dated by TCRdb to about 2020). For the wider study: The cohort comprised a couple of women and a few men aged 18 to 49 years. To estimate repertoire size and how much clonotype sharing occurs between individuals, the study deeply sequenced the blood TCR repertoires of several healthy adults. To increase sequencing depth and limit assay-specific biases, TCR repertoire library preparation and sequencing were carried out by different laboratories using diverse techniques. For each donor, three plates each were used for CD4 naive and CD4 memory, two plates were used for CD8 naive, and one plate was used for CD8 memory. Between about 0.94 and 10 billion PBMCs per donor were obtained by leukapheresis.

CDR3 length: 11 amino acids, cysteine to phenylalanine. The only DNA kept is the CDR3, 33 bases in frame from the first base. From the germline V gene (reference sequence), CDR1 is DFQATT and CDR2 is SNEGSKA. The junction carries 4 bases between V and J, which are trimmed by 0 bases and 7 bases respectively. Healthy HIV-negative adults with no recently reported acute infections or vaccinations were included as donors. All donors were Caucasian adults living in Nashville, Tennessee, USA. Magnetic negative selection was used to enrich CD4+ T cells, after which naive cells were positively selected on CD45RA and the negative fraction became the memory subset. Blood was collected by leukapheresis, and PBMCs were isolated by Ficoll-Histopaque density gradient centrifugation and then cryopreserved in liquid nitrogen vapor phase. Analytical flow cytometry was used to check the purity and quantity of every magnetically sorted T cell population. Genomic DNA was isolated from each sorted fraction and quantified by UV absorbance on a Nanodrop 2000c.

Overall study results and their limits: The genetic and exposure-history diversity represented was limited by the small number of donors. When a few donors were compared, the shared fraction of clonotypes was 5% to 6.5% for naive CD4, over 3% for naive CD8, roughly 2.3% for memory CD4, and around 0.4% for memory CD8. Rarefaction of sorted-subset datasets indicated incomplete sequencing despite the large sequencing depth. Sampling was restricted to blood, and TCR repertoires in tissues likely differ from the TCR repertoires found in blood. Pairwise subsampling led to the expectation that sequencing depth would affect the degree of clonotype sharing among donors. Naive subsets generally had larger estimated clonotype richness than memory subsets. Compared with non-shared clonotypes, clonotypes shared by all four sorted-subset donors had higher generation probabilities.

Using the deep immunoSEQ assay, TCR CDR3 regions were amplified from genomic DNA by multiplex PCR. For each cell subset, the extracted genomic DNA was distributed evenly across all wells of several immunoSEQ 96-well plates, and each plate served as one replicate. Each replicate PCR for sorted subsets received approximately 200 ng genomic DNA, equal to about 29,000 T cell genomes. Purified libraries were measured with a Qubit 3.0 fluorometer, size-checked on a Bioanalyzer 2100, and measured again with the KAPA Library Quantification kit. Each immunoSEQ 96-well plate was sequenced on its own single-read 150-cycle Illumina NextSeq 550 flow cell. Processing in the source paper ran as follows. Because the immunoSEQ output held only junctional sequences and lacked quality scores, the filtering could not match the filtering applied to full-length reads. Sequences were annotated with PyIR, a Python wrapper for IgBLAST v1.9, and V/J genes and CDR3 were assigned using IMGT germline references. Reads were removed for weak V/J assignments (E-value above 1e-6), missing CDR3, stop codons, out-of-frame junctions, or ambiguous translated residues. V3J clonotypes were defined as sequences sharing the same inferred V gene, J gene, and CDR3 amino acid sequence. Percentage overlap between repertoires was computed as shared unique clonotypes divided by the size of the smaller repertoire. Repertoire richness was assessed with RTK rarefaction, the Chao1 estimator, and Recon v2.1 estimates of unobserved clonotypes. For all TCRbeta clonotypes obtained by the gDNA method from several donors, generation probabilities were computed with OLGA. TCRdb took over this immuneACCESS table, retaining in-frame rearrangements with V and J assigned. Such tables are incomplete; in checked studies, under half of the missing clones stem from an unresolved V gene, and the remainder is unexplained. D and trimming were read from the DNA, whereas the V and J calls and clone size are those reported in that table. For this sample there are about 1.5 million clones; about 98% appear just once. The top ten clones comprise approximately 0.45% of the sample.

The TCR was taken from a man aged 25-45 years in good health. The chain joins TRBV20-1 to TRBJ2-1, with the D gene call left open. The sample taken for sequencing was naive CD4+ T cells sorted from blood. Explained via the paper, the cell subset or site label denotes: CD45RA+ positively selected. The sequenced DNA is TGCAGTGCTAGAGAGGGGAATGAGCAGTTCTTC. Its coded protein is CSAREGNEQFF.